This T cell receptor (beta chain) emerged from a study of blood T cell repertoires in COVID-19. How the authors handled the data: Reference gene primer amplification yielded estimated nucleated cell counts. The assay was immunoSEQ multiplex PCR, and TCRdb's table has in-frame clones only and misses some. V and J calls and clone size come straight from that table; D and trimming were deduced from the DNA. This sample has fewer than 500,000 clones; about 85% occur once, and the top ten carry around 1.8%. CDR3 size: 15 residues. V lost 3 bases and J 0 bases, leaving 6 bases between the germline ends. CDR1 SGHTA and CDR2 FQGNSA come from the germline V gene.

The sequenced material came from PBMCs or T cells enriched from blood (not recorded which). The clonotype was recovered from a woman aged 18-29 years with acute COVID-19. This chain links TRBV7-2 with TRBJ2-6; D is unresolved. This chain's CDR3 is CASSFTYSGANVLTF. The CDR3, as DNA: TGTGCCAGCAGCTTTACTTACTCTGGGGCCAACGTCCTGACTTTC.